The 27 T cell receptor beta chains presented below share a single source sample, sequenced in a study of radiation and T cells in renal cell carcinoma. Clones were read by immunoSEQ multiplex PCR, and TCRdb kept only the in-frame ones, dropping some. This sample has 95,000 or so clones, with approximately 86% found just once. Time point of the sample: baseline pretreatment blood. Documented treatment: 15 Gy SBRT to primary tumor, nephrectomy 4 weeks later. The starting material was blood, obtained from a patient whose treatment included radiotherapy and nephrectomy. These receptors were collected from a man between 45 and 60 years old with renal cell carcinoma.

This rearrangement joins TRBV6-6 to TRBJ1-5; TRBD1 matches at 7 bases. CDR3 length: 15 amino acids. Germline trimming cut 5 bases from V and 4 bases from J; bases unmatched to any gene: 8. Germline CDR1 and CDR2: MNHNY and SVGAGI (reference sequence). The CDR3 here is CASSPGGQKNQPQHF. The CDR3 DNA reads TGTGCCAGCAGTCCAGGGGGACAGAAAAATCAGCCCCAGCATTTT.

This chain uses TRBV10-3 with TRBJ2-3; TRBD1 or TRBD2 may be the D gene (5 bases each). V dropped 4 bases and J dropped 3 bases, with 11 bases sitting between them. The CDR3 totals 14 residues. CDR1 and CDR2 from the germline V gene are ENHRY and SYGVKD. The CDR3 region has the DNA TGTGCCATCAGTGCTCGGGACCAAACAGATACGCAGTATTTT. Its protein product is CAISARDQTDTQYF.

This chain connects TRBV5-1 to TRBJ1-1; 7 bases line up with TRBD1. The CDR3 length is 14 residues. Trimming took 4 bases from V and 4 from J; bases not matched to a gene: 7. Germline values: CDR1 SGHRS, CDR2 YFSETQ. CDR3 amino acids: CASSRTGSVTEAFF. In DNA, the CDR3 is TGCGCCAGCAGCCGGACAGGTTCGGTCACTGAAGCTTTCTTT.

The chain combines TRBV27 with TRBJ2-2; 12 bases fit TRBD2. Germline assignment: CDR1 MNHEY and CDR2 SMNVEV (reference sequence). The V segment lost 5 bases and the J segment 4 bases; nucleotides outside the gene matches: 8. The CDR3 loop spans 17 amino acids. Written as DNA, the CDR3 is TGTGCCAGCAGTCTCCGGACTAGCGGGATACTCACCGGGGAGCTGTTTTTT. Its protein is CASSLRTSGILTGELFF.

The chain combines TRBV6-5 with TRBJ2-5; D gene uncertain. The germline V gene encodes CDR1 MNHEY and CDR2 SVGAGI. The CDR3 covers 13 residues. The V gene lost 6 bases and the J gene lost 4 bases, with 12 bases spanning the gap. The CDR3: CASSPSHGETQYF. The CDR3 nucleotides read TGTGCCAGCAGCCCAAGCCATGGAGAGACCCAGTACTTC.

The rearrangement uses TRBV29-1 and TRBJ1-2; 7 bases fit TRBD1. This CDR3 region has 13 residues. CDR1 is SQVTM, CDR2 ANQGSEA, per germline. J gave up 6 bases and V 5 bases, and 9 bases lay outside the gene matches. CDR3 DNA sequence: TGCAGCGTTACTGACAGGGTCAAAGATGGCTACACCTTC. It codes for CSVTDRVKDGYTF.

V is TRBV29-1 and J is TRBJ1-4; TRBD1 matches 9 bases. The trim removed 4 bases at V and 7 bases at J, leaving 4 bases unmatched. CDR1 is SQVTM and CDR2 is ANQGSEA in the germline V gene. There are 13 residues in the CDR3. The CDR3 bases are TGCAGCGTTGTACGGGGACAGGGTGAAAAACTGTTTTTT. Translated, it gives CSVVRGQGEKLFF. Filled out from reference TRBV29-1 and TRBJ1-4, the complete variable domain reads SAVISQKPSRDICQRGTSLTIQCQVDSQVTMMFWYRQQPGQSLTLIATANQGSEATYESGFVIDKFPISRPNLTFSTLTVSNMSPEDSSIYLCSVVRGQGEKLFFGSGTQLSVL.

The V call is TRBV20-1, the J call TRBJ1-1; D is ambiguous. The V end lost 5 bases, the J end lost 10 bases, and 11 bases lay between the germline ends. This CDR3 contains 10 residues. Germline V gene data show CDR1 as DFQATT and CDR2 as SNEGSKA (reference sequence). For the CDR3, the DNA is TGCAGTGCTCTAGGGTCCCCAGCTTTCTTT. Amino acids: CSALGSPAFF.

The chain carries TRBV6-5 and TRBJ1-1; 8 nucleotides align to TRBD1. The ends lost 6 bases at V and 4 bases at J; junction bases unmatched: 4. Germline CDR1 MNHEY, CDR2 SVGAGI. The CDR3 spans 13 residues. Here the CDR3 reads CASRTGGSTEAFF. The CDR3 nucleotides are TGTGCCAGCAGAACAGGGGGAAGCACTGAAGCTTTCTTT.

V gene TRBV5-4 combines with J gene TRBJ2-7; unclear D gene. Trimming stripped 7 bases from V and 3 bases from J, with 23 bases between. The germline CDR1 and CDR2 sequences are SGHNT and YYREEE (reference sequence). This CDR3 is built from 16 residues. The CDR3: CASGEAKQSKDYEQYF. The DNA for the CDR3 is TGTGCCAGCGGCGAAGCTAAGCAAAGCAAGGACTACGAGCAGTACTTC.

V gene TRBV19 combines with J gene TRBJ1-4; TRBD1 is a possible D gene (5 bases). The CDR3 spans 17 residues. Germline CDR1 reads LNHDA; CDR2 reads SQIVND (reference sequence). V was cut by 3 bases and J by 8 bases, with 22 bases left in between. The CDR3 loop is CASSINRFRGLAEKLFF. CDR3 in DNA: TGTGCCAGTAGTATTAACAGGTTTAGGGGTTTGGCGGAAAAACTGTTTTTT. Based on the CDR3 plus reference TRBV19 and TRBJ1-4, the full variable domain is DGGITQSPKYLFRKEGQNVTLSCEQNLNHDAMYWYRQDPGQGLRLIYYSQIVNDFQKGDIAEGYSVSREKKESFPLTVTSAQKNPTAFYLCASSINRFRGLAEKLFFGSGTQLSVL.

The rearrangement links TRBV6-1 to TRBJ2-7; either TRBD1 or TRBD2 may supply D (5 bases each). Germline V CDR1 and CDR2: MNHNS, SASEGT. The CDR3 is 13 residues long. Trimming removed 6 bases at V and 7 bases at J, with 16 bases between. The DNA for the CDR3 is TGTGCCAGCAGGAGGGGACCTGAGGGAGAGCAGTACTTC. This encodes CASRRGPEGEQYF.

CDR3 region: CASSYSGGGDEKLFF. Here the CDR3 DNA reads TGTGCCAGCAGTTACTCTGGGGGAGGAGATGAAAAACTGTTTTTT. The rearrangement uses TRBV6-5 and TRBJ1-4, with D maybe TRBD1 (5 bases). CDR1 is MNHEY and CDR2 is SVGAGI in the germline V gene. The V and J ends lost 0 bases and 6 bases respectively, with 11 bases between them. The CDR3 covers 15 residues.

This chain connects TRBV5-4 to TRBJ1-2; D remains ambiguous. CDR3 size: 13 residues. V lost 0 bases, J lost 4 bases, and 7 bases lay in between. CDR1 SGHNT and CDR2 YYREEE come from the germline V gene (reference sequence). CDR3 sequence: CASSLGYSYGYTF. CDR3 DNA sequence: TGTGCCAGCAGCTTGGGGTACAGCTATGGCTACACCTTC.

The chain has TRBV5-1 and TRBJ2-2; D gene unclear. V was shortened by 5 bases and J by 1 base, with 12 bases between the two germline ends. This CDR3 spans 15 amino acids. Germline V gene sequence: CDR1 SGHRS, CDR2 YFSETQ. The CDR3 nucleotides read TGCGCCAGCAGTCTCAGCAGCCGGAACACCGGGGAGCTGTTTTTT. Translated: CASSLSSRNTGELFF.

This chain connects TRBV9 to TRBJ2-7, with 9 positions matching TRBD2. This CDR3 is 12 amino acids long. The germline V gene encodes CDR1 SGDLS and CDR2 YYNGEE. Trimming cost V 9 bases and J 4 bases; bases outside gene matches: 5. CDR3 nucleotides: TGTGCCAACGCGCGGGGGGGATACGAGCAGTACTTC. The encoded protein is CANARGGYEQYF.

The gene calls are TRBV11-1 and TRBJ2-1, with TRBD1 matching over 9 bases. The CDR3 runs 15 residues. With V trimmed by 5 bases and J by 0 bases, 2 bases remained unmatched. Per the germline V gene, CDR1 is SGHAT and CDR2 is FQDESV (reference sequence). CDR3 sequence: CASSPGQGSYNEQFF. The DNA for the CDR3 is TGTGCCAGCAGCCCGGGACAGGGCTCCTACAATGAGCAGTTCTTC. The complete variable domain, with remaining parts taken from reference TRBV11-1 and TRBJ2-1, reads EAEVAQSPRYKITEKSQAVAFWCDPISGHATLYWYRQILGQGPELLVQFQDESVVDDSQLPKDRFSAERLKGVDSTLKIQPAELGDSAMYLCASSPGQGSYNEQFFGPGTRLTVL.

The chain joins TRBV6-1 to TRBJ2-7; D remains ambiguous. There are 14 residues in the CDR3. Trimming removed 6 bases from V and 4 bases from J, with 16 bases in between. Germline V gene sequence: CDR1 MNHNS, CDR2 SASEGT. The CDR3, as DNA: TGTGCCAGCAGCGTCGGTTTCTCGAAGTACGAGCAGTACTTC. This translates into CASSVGFSKYEQYF.

V usage is TRBV5-1 and J usage is TRBJ2-2, with 9 bases that match TRBD2. Trimming removed 0 bases from V and 2 bases from J; junction bases left unmatched: 8. The CDR3 has 18 residues. The germline V gene has CDR1 SGHRS and CDR2 YFSETQ. CDR3 nucleotide sequence: TGCGCCAGCAGCTTGGTTGGAGTAGCGGGAGTAAACACCGGGGAGCTGTTTTTT. This translates into CASSLVGVAGVNTGELFF.

The chain recombines TRBV2 with TRBJ1-6; no definite D call. This CDR3 comprises 16 residues. V was clipped by 3 bases and J by 7 bases, with 16 bases between them. The V gene's germline CDR1 is SNHLY and CDR2 FYNNEI. The CDR3 DNA is TGTGCCAGCAGTGAGCCTTTCCTCCCTGGCAATTCACCCCTCCACTTT. Encoded protein: CASSEPFLPGNSPLHF.

This chain links TRBV28 with TRBJ2-1; the match to TRBD2 covers 9 bases. CDR3 length equals 16 residues. V trimming: 1 base; J trimming: 5 bases; junction bases outside the gene matches: 6. Germline CDR1 is MDHEN and CDR2 is SYDVKM. The DNA of the CDR3 is TGTGCCAGCAGTTTATCAGCGGGGGGTAGGAACAATGAGCAGTTCTTC. It is translated as CASSLSAGGRNNEQFF.

The genes are TRBV6-5 and TRBJ2-5, with D tentatively TRBD1 (6 bases). Germline V lookup: CDR1 MNHEY, CDR2 SVGAGI. Trimming cost V 6 bases and J 5 bases, with 13 bases left between them. This CDR3 spans 13 amino acids. CDR3 sequence (DNA): TGTGCCAGCAGCTCCCGCGACAGGGAGACCCAGTACTTC. It encodes CASSSRDRETQYF.

The J gene is TRBJ2-2, the V gene TRBV7-9; no clear D gene. The germline V gene has CDR1 SEHNR and CDR2 FQNEAQ (reference sequence). This CDR3 has 15 residues. V was shortened by 1 base and J by 5 bases, with 11 bases between the two germline ends. CDR3 bases: TGTGCCAGCAGCTTAGAGCTGGGTTCGACCGGGGAGCTGTTTTTT. Its translation is CASSLELGSTGELFF.

The chain recombines TRBV5-1 with TRBJ1-6; TRBD1 is a possible D gene (6 bases). Per germline, CDR1 SGHRS and CDR2 YFSETQ. This CDR3 comprises 14 residues. Trimming shortened V by 3 bases and J by 7 bases, and 11 bases separated the two germline ends. CDR3 DNA: TGCGCCAGCAGCTCGGGACACGAGAATTCACCCCTCCACTTT. This translates into CASSSGHENSPLHF.

The chain employs TRBV5-4 and TRBJ2-5; D remains unclear. The germline V and J ends were trimmed by 0 bases and 3 bases, with 12 bases remaining between them. Germline V gene lookup returns CDR1 SGHNT and CDR2 YYREEE (reference sequence). This CDR3 is built from 15 residues. The CDR3 here is CASSLGASYKETQYF. The CDR3 DNA reads as TGTGCCAGCAGCTTGGGTGCGAGCTACAAAGAGACCCAGTACTTC.

The chain couples TRBV7-9 to TRBJ2-7; no clear D. Trimming cost V 2 bases and J 0 bases, with 5 bases left between them. Germline V gene sequence: CDR1 SEHNR, CDR2 FQNEAQ (reference sequence). This CDR3 is 13 amino acids long. In DNA, the CDR3 is TGTGCCAGCAGCTTATCTTTCTCCTACGAGCAGTACTTC. Encoded protein: CASSLSFSYEQYF.

The chain employs TRBV11-2 and TRBJ2-7, with D possibly matching TRBD1 (5 bases). Germline V gene data show CDR1 as SGHAT and CDR2 as FQNNGV. V lost 3 bases and J lost 3, with 9 bases in between. There are 13 residues in the CDR3. CDR3 residues: CASSFGHNYEQYF. As DNA, the CDR3 is TGTGCCAGCAGCTTCGGACACAACTACGAGCAGTACTTC.